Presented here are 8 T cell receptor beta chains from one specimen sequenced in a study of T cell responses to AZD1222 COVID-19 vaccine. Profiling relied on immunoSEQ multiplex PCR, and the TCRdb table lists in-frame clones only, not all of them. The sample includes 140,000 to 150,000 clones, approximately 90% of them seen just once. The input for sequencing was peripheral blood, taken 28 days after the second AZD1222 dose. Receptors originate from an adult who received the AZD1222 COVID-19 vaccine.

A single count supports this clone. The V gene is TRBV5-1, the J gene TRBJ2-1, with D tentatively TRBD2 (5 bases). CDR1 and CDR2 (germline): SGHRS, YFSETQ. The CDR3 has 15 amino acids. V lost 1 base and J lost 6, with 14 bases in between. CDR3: CASSLYFNGGNEQFF. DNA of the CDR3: TGCGCCAGCAGCTTGTACTTTAACGGAGGCAATGAGCAGTTCTTC.

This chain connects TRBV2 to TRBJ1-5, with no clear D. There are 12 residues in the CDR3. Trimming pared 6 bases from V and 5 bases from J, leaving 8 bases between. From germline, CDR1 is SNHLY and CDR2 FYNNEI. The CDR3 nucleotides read TGTGCCAGCAGGCAGGACTATCAGCCCCAGCATTTT. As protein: CASRQDYQPQHF.

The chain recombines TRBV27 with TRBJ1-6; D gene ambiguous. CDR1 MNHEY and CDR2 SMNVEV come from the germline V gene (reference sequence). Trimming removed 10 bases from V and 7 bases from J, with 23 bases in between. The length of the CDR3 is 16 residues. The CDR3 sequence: CANKFSGFGRNSPLHF. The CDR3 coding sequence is TGTGCCAACAAATTCTCGGGCTTCGGACGGAATTCACCCCTCCACTTT.

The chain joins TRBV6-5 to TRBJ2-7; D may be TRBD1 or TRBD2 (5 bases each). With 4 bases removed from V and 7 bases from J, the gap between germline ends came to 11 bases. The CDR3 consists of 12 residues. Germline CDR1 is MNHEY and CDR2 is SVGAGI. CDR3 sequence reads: CASSWWGREQYF. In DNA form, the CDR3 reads TGTGCCAGCAGTTGGTGGGGACGGGAGCAGTACTTC.

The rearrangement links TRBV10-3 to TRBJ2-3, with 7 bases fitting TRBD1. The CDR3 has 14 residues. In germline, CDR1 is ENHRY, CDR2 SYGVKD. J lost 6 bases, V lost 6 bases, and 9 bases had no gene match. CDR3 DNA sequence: TGTGCCATCAGAGCCGGTCCGACAGGGGATACGCAGTATTTT. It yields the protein CAIRAGPTGDTQYF.

CDR3 nucleotides: TGCGCCAGCAGCTTGGATGTGGGGCAGCCCCAGCATTTT. It encodes CASSLDVGQPQHF. This chain joins TRBV5-1 and TRBJ1-5; the D is unclear. V was shortened by 0 bases and J by 7 bases, with 8 bases between the two germline ends. CDR1 is SGHRS and CDR2 is YFSETQ in the germline V gene. The CDR3 consists of 13 residues.

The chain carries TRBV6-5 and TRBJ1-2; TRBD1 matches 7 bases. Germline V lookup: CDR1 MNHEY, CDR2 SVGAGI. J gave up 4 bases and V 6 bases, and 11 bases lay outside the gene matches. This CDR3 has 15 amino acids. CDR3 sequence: CASSPATGVPYGYTF. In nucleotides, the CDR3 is TGTGCCAGCAGCCCCGCTACAGGGGTACCCTATGGCTACACCTTC.

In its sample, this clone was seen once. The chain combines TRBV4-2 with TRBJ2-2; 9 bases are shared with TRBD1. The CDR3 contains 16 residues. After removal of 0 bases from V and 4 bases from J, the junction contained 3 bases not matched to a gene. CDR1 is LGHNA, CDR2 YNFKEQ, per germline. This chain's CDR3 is CASSQDGGQGTGELFF. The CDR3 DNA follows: TGTGCCAGCAGCCAAGACGGGGGACAGGGCACCGGGGAGCTGTTTTTT.